These T cell receptor beta chains were read from a single sample in a study of CD8+ T cells in alopecia areata. Sequencing used immunoSEQ multiplex PCR; TCRdb keeps in-frame clones, though not all of them. In the table there are about 200,000 clones, 58% of which are singletons. Sample: CD4+ T cells sorted from blood, taken at week 24, from a patient treated with tofacitinib. These receptors were collected from a human donor with alopecia areata. CDR3s include the opening cysteine and the closing phenylalanine or tryptophan. The D gene is left open where the match is weak. Where a row states a size, it is once, few, many or the class of an expanded clone; other rows omit it.

clone size	V gene	J gene	D gene	CDR3 DNA	CDR3 protein
-	TRBV7-8	TRBJ2-7	-	TGTGCCAGCAGCTTAGCAGGCCGTACCTACGAGCAGTACTTC	CASSLAGRTYEQYF
-	TRBV4-2	TRBJ2-1	-	TGTGCCAGCAGCCTGCAAACCGGGACGAAATACAATGAGCAGTTCTTC	CASSLQTGTKYNEQFF
few	TRBV9	TRBJ2-3	-	TGTGCCAGCAGCGTATCGCTAACAGATACGCAGTATTTT	CASSVSLTDTQYF
-	TRBV27	TRBJ2-7	-	TGTGCCAGCAGTCCAAGGGACGACTCCTACGAACAGTACTTC	CASSPRDDSYEQYF
many	TRBV23-1	TRBJ1-1	-	TGCGCCAGCAGTCAATCGGGGGTTTTAGAGAACACTGAAGCTTTCTTT	CASSQSGVLENTEAFF
-	TRBV10-3	TRBJ2-7	TRBD1	TGTGCCATCAGTGAGTCAAGGGACAGCTACGAGCAGTACTTC	CAISESRDSYEQYF
-	TRBV14	TRBJ2-1	-	TGTGCCAGCAGCCAGTCCGTCGGATTCTACAATGAGCAGTTCTTC	CASSQSVGFYNEQFF
-	TRBV7-9	TRBJ2-3	-	TGTGCCAGCAGCTTAGGAAATTCGGGAACTGATACGCAGTATTTT	CASSLGNSGTDTQYF
-	TRBV11-2	TRBJ2-4	-	TGTGCCAGCAGCTTAGATCGCAACCGACTTGCGGATGTCAAAAACATTCAGTACTTC	CASSLDRNRLADVKNIQYF
-	TRBV5-1	TRBJ2-5	-	TGCGCCAGCAGCTTGGCCGACTCAGGCGTACAGGAGACCCAGTACTTC	CASSLADSGVQETQYF
-	TRBV4-1	TRBJ2-7	-	TGCGCCAGCAGCCTGGGACATTCCTACGAGCAGTACTTC	CASSLGHSYEQYF
-	TRBV29-1	TRBJ2-5	TRBD2	TGCAGCGCAGGCGGACTAGCGGGAGAGACCCAGTACTTC	CSAGGLAGETQYF
few	TRBV9	TRBJ1-1	TRBD1	TGTGCCAGCAGCTTGAGAACGGACAGGGAGGCTGAAGCTTTCTTT	CASSLRTDREAEAFF
-	TRBV28	TRBJ2-7	-	TGTGCCAGCGTCAACAGGCGAAAAAGCTCCTACGAGCAGTACTTC	CASVNRRKSSYEQYF
few	TRBV5-1	TRBJ2-7	-	TGCGCCAGCAGCTTGACGGGGCGCGGGGCCTACGAGCAGTACTTC	CASSLTGRGAYEQYF
-	TRBV5-1	TRBJ2-3	TRBD2	TGCGCCAGCAGCTTGTACCCGGGGGGGAGGACAGATACGCAGTATTTT	CASSLYPGGRTDTQYF
-	TRBV4-2	TRBJ1-1	-	TGTGCCAGCAGCCAAGATAGGCTAGCCGCTTTCTTT	CASSQDRLAAFF